The 18 T cell receptor beta chains below all came from one sample that was sequenced in a study of spatial heterogeneity in lung cancer (dated 2019 in TCRdb). Library generation was performed with 5' RACE. Sequencing relied on a NextSeq 500. TCRdb reworked the public reads: Q25 trimming with fastp, MiXCR clone assembly, productive beta chains retained. For every CDR3 protein sequence, its rows merge into one entry that carries the most common genes and DNA. This sample lists 90,000 to 95,000 distinct CDR3 sequences; approximately 12% were detected once. The top ten clonotypes cover about 41% of the sample. What this sample's time point label stands for: sample taken at primary tumor resection. The starting material was PBMCs, obtained at surgery. The receptors derive from a male donor with early-stage non-small cell lung cancer.

The chain employs TRBV7-2 and TRBJ1-1; maybe TRBD1 (6 bases). Trimming took 4 bases from V and 5 from J, leaving 14 bases between them. Germline values: CDR1 SGHTA, CDR2 FQGNSA. The CDR3 runs to 14 residues. The CDR3 bases are TGTGCCAGCAGCTCGGGACAACCGAGAACTGAAGCTTTCTTT. It is translated as CASSSGQPRTEAFF.

About this clonotype: This may arise from a read error, as a much more abundant clone is one base away. The V and J genes are TRBV14 and TRBJ2-1; possible D gene TRBD1, 6 bases. Germline assignment: CDR1 SGHDN and CDR2 FVKESK. The CDR3 sequence is 14 residues long. The CDR3 is CASSQSRGYNEQLF. The CDR3 bases are TGTGCCAGCAGCCAATCTAGGGGGTACAATGAGCAGCTCTTC.

The chain employs TRBV6-1 and TRBJ2-7, with 8 bases fitting TRBD2. The ends lost 7 bases at V and 9 bases at J; junction bases unmatched: 14. This CDR3 comprises 14 residues. CDR1 is MNHNS, CDR2 SASEGT, per germline. The CDR3 loop is CASTRLAGLMRQYF. CDR3 DNA: TGTGCCAGCACCCGTTTAGCGGGACTCATGAGGCAGTACTTC.

In its sample, this clonotype was seen many times. V gene TRBV3-1 combines with J gene TRBJ2-5, with no clear D. This CDR3 is built from 15 residues. CDR1 is LGHDT, CDR2 YNNKEL, per germline (reference sequence). V dropped 4 bases and J dropped 7 bases, with 19 bases sitting between them. CDR3 in DNA: TGTGCCAGCAGCCCTAGTCAAGGTGCCTTTGGGACCCAGTACTTC. It yields the protein CASSPSQGAFGTQYF.

Here the CDR3 reads CASSLKSRAGYEQYF. In DNA, the CDR3 is TGTGCCAGCAGCTTAAAAAGTAGGGCAGGCTACGAGCAGTACTTC. This rearrangement joins TRBV7-2 to TRBJ2-7; D unresolved. Deletions cut 2 bases from V and 3 bases from J, with 14 bases between. The CDR3 spans 15 residues. Germline V lookup: CDR1 SGHTA, CDR2 FQGNSA.

The V and J genes are TRBV5-1 and TRBJ2-1; D is ambiguous. Trimming cost V 1 base and J 2 bases, with 10 bases left between them. Germline V gene lookup returns CDR1 SGHRS and CDR2 YFSETQ. This CDR3 is 15 amino acids long. CDR3 coding DNA: TGCGCCAGCAGCTTGTTTTCGGCTCCCTACAATGAGCAGTTCTTC. This gives the protein CASSLFSAPYNEQFF.

The genes are TRBV11-3 and TRBJ2-5, with D unresolved. Germline V gene lookup returns CDR1 SGHNT and CDR2 YENEEA. This CDR3 has 17 amino acids. Trimming cost V 1 base and J 0 bases, with 15 bases left between them. CDR3 coding DNA: TGTGCCAGCAGCTTAGGGTCCGGGCCTAGGTACCAAGAGACCCAGTACTTC. This translates into CASSLGSGPRYQETQYF.

In its sample, this clonotype was seen many times. This rearrangement joins TRBV5-1 to TRBJ2-5; 8 positions match TRBD1. The CDR3 contains 15 residues. With 3 bases clipped from V and 2 bases from J, the junction kept 6 bases outside the gene matches. Looked up from germline, CDR1 is SGHRS and CDR2 is YFSETQ. The CDR3 nucleotides are TGCGCCAGCAGCTCTGGACAGGGTGGTCAAGAGACCCAGTACTTC. This translates into CASSSGQGGQETQYF.

This clonotype occurred a few times. V is TRBV28 and J is TRBJ1-2, with 7 bases identical to TRBD1. Germline V lookup: CDR1 MDHEN, CDR2 SYDVKM. The CDR3 loop spans 13 amino acids. J was trimmed by 3 bases and V by 5 bases; bases with no gene match: 3. Written as DNA, the CDR3 is TGTGCCAGCAGTGAGGGACAGCACTATGGCTACACCTTC. Its protein product is CASSEGQHYGYTF.

The chain employs TRBV6-6 and TRBJ2-7, with unresolved D. CDR1 is MNHNY and CDR2 is SVGAGI in the germline V gene (reference sequence). Deletions cut 5 bases from V and 0 bases from J, with 8 bases between. The CDR3 runs to 13 residues. The DNA of the CDR3 is TGTGCCAGCAGTACCAGGAGCTCCTACGAGCAGTACTTC. Its protein is CASSTRSSYEQYF.

The gene calls are TRBV6-6 and TRBJ2-1; D assignment may be TRBD1 or TRBD2 (7 bases each). Trimming left V 6 bases short and J 0 bases short, with 12 bases between. Looked up from germline, CDR1 is MNHNY and CDR2 is SVGAGI (reference sequence). The CDR3 runs 15 residues. The chain's CDR3 is CASSQGGSSYNEQFF. The CDR3 region has the DNA TGTGCCAGCAGCCAGGGGGGGAGCTCCTACAATGAGCAGTTCTTC.

The rearrangement links TRBV7-2 to TRBJ1-3; D possibly corresponds to TRBD1 (6 bases). CDR1 is SGHTA and CDR2 is FQGNSA in the germline V gene. The CDR3 spans 14 residues. V lost 7 bases and J 9 bases, leaving 19 bases between the germline ends. CDR3 in amino acids: CASTRGPSTGTIYF. Written as DNA, the CDR3 is TGTGCCAGCACCCGGGGGCCGTCCACCGGCACCATATATTTT.

The table lists this clonotype with a few counts. V is TRBV24-1 and J is TRBJ2-3; tentative D call: TRBD1 (5 bases). The V and J ends lost 2 bases and 5 bases respectively, with 10 bases between them. Per germline, CDR1 KGHDR and CDR2 SFDVKD. CDR3 length: 14 residues. CDR3 loop: CATSDSAGKDTQYF. CDR3 DNA sequence: TGTGCCACCAGTGATTCGGCAGGGAAAGATACGCAGTATTTT.

V and J are TRBV12-3 or TRBV12-4 and TRBJ1-3; tentatively, D is TRBD1 (5 bases). V lost 5 bases and J 5 bases, leaving 19 bases between the germline ends. This CDR3 is built from 16 residues. In DNA, the CDR3 is TGTGCCAGCAGTCCAGGCCAGACGGGGCTTAGAAACACCATATATTTT. Amino acids: CASSPGQTGLRNTIYF.

This clonotype was seen at least ten times. The genes are TRBV5-5 and TRBJ2-5; 7 bases align to TRBD1. Germline CDR1 SGHKS, CDR2 YYEKEE (reference sequence). The CDR3 loop spans 15 amino acids. V gave up 3 bases and J gave up 0 bases; unmatched junction bases: 5. In nucleotides, the CDR3 is TGTGCCAGCAGCTCACAGGGGTTTGACCAAGAGACCCAGTACTTC. It codes for CASSSQGFDQETQYF.

This clonotype was recorded a few times. The chain is built from TRBV4-3 and TRBJ2-1, with D perhaps given as TRBD1 or TRBD2 (5 bases each). There are 13 residues in the CDR3. The germline V and J ends were trimmed by 3 bases and 15 bases, with 18 bases remaining between them. From germline, CDR1 is LGHNA and CDR2 YSLEER. The DNA for the CDR3 is TGCGCCAGCAGCCAGGCTTCCGGGACCACCCGGTTCTTC. Its translation is CASSQASGTTRFF.

This clonotype has more than one count but fewer than ten. This chain links TRBV2 with TRBJ1-6; TRBD1 aligns across 10 bases. V trimming: 8 bases; J trimming: 10 bases; junction bases outside the gene matches: 8. In germline, CDR1 is SNHLY, CDR2 FYNNEI. The CDR3 runs to 14 residues. DNA for the CDR3: TGTGCCAGCCTTAAGACAGGGGGCGAATCACCCCTCCACTTT. This translates into CASLKTGGESPLHF.

Only a few counts were recorded for this clonotype. This chain links TRBV20-1 with TRBJ1-3; 7 bases map to TRBD1. V lost 5 bases and J lost 2; bases outside the gene matches: 3. The CDR3 extends over 13 amino acids. Germline assignment: CDR1 DFQATT and CDR2 SNEGSKA (reference sequence). The DNA of the CDR3 is TGCAGTGCTGCCGGGACAGCTGGAAACACCATATATTTT. Encoded protein: CSAAGTAGNTIYF.